This T cell receptor (beta chain) was identified during a study of molecular identifiers for immune sequencing clone quantification. Sorting recovered naive CD8 T cells on a CD8+CD4-CCR7+CD45RA+ profile. The CDR3 runs 13 residues. The germline gives CDR1 MNHEY, CDR2 SVGAGI. V trimming: 8 bases; J trimming: 5 bases; junction bases outside the gene matches: 7. Previously described methods and listed TCR primers produced bulk TCR libraries. TCRdb fed the PCR reads into MiXCR, producing one record per CDR3 protein. The data contain approximately 670,000 distinct CDR3 sequences, about 20% of them singletons. The table lists this clonotype with many counts.

V gene TRBV6-5 combines with J gene TRBJ2-3; 7 bases line up with TRBD1. The sequencing sample was made of naive CD8+ T cells from blood, with Jurkat cell RNA spiked in. Sample subset: FACS-sorted CD8+CD4-CCR7+CD45RA+ naive T cells. The origin of this receptor is a human donor in good health. Some libraries in this study had Jurkat cell RNA spiked in. The CDR3 region is CASRTGVLDTQYF. The CDR3 DNA reads as TGTGCCAGCCGAACAGGGGTGTTAGATACGCAGTATTTT.